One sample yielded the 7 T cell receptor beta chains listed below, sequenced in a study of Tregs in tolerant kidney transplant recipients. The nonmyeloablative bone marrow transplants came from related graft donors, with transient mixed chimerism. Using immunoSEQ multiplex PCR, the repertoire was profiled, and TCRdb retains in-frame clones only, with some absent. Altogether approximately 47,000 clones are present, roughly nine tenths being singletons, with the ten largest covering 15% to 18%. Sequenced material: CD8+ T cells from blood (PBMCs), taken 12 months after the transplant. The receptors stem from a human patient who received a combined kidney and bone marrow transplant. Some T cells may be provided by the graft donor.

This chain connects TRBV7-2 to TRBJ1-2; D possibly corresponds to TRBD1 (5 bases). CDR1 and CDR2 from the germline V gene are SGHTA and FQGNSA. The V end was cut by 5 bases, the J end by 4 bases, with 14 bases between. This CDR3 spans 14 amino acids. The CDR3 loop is CASSQTQEFYGYTF. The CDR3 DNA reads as TGTGCCAGCAGCCAAACACAGGAGTTCTATGGCTACACCTTC.

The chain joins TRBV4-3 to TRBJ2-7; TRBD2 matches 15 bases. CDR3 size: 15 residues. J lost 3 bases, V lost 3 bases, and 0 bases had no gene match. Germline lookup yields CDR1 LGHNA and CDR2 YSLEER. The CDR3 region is CASSQGLAGGYEQYF. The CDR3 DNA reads TGCGCCAGCAGCCAGGGACTAGCGGGAGGCTACGAGCAGTACTTC.

The CDR3 loop reads CASSETHDYHSFDEQFF. CDR3 bases: TGTGCCAGCAGTGAAACCCACGACTACCACTCCTTTGATGAGCAGTTCTTC. This chain connects TRBV2 to TRBJ2-1; maybe TRBD2 (5 bases). The CDR3 extends over 17 amino acids. Deletions cut 2 bases from V and 8 bases from J, with 22 bases between. Germline V CDR1 and CDR2: SNHLY, FYNNEI.

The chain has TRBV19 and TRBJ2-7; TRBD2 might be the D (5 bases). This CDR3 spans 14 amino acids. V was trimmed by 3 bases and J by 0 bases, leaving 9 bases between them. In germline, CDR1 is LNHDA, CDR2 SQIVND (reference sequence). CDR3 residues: CASSMGGSSYEQYF. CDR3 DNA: TGTGCCAGTAGTATGGGTGGGAGCTCCTACGAGCAGTACTTC.

CDR3: CASSLVVTDTQYF. CDR3 bases: TGTGCCAGCAGCTTAGTCGTGACAGATACGCAGTATTTT. J is TRBJ2-3 and V is TRBV7-9; D unresolved. Trimming removed 1 base at V and 3 bases at J, with 5 bases between. The CDR3 totals 13 residues. Germline V CDR1 and CDR2: SEHNR, FQNEAQ (reference sequence).

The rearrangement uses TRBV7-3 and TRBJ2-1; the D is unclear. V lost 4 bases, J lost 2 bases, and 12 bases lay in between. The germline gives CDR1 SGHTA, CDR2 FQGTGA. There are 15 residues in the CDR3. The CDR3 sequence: CASSSYNVPYNEQFF. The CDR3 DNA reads TGTGCCAGCAGCTCCTATAACGTCCCCTACAATGAGCAGTTCTTC. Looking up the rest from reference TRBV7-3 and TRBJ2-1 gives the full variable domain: GAGVSQTPSNKVTEKGKYVELRCDPISGHTALYWYRQSLGQGPEFLIYFQGTGAADDSGLPNDRFFAVRPEGSVSTLKIQRTERGDSAVYLCASSSYNVPYNEQFFGPGTRLTVL.

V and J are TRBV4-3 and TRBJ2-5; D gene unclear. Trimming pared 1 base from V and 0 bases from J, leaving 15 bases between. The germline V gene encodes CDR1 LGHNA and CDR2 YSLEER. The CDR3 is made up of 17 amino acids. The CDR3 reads CASSQARGALHQETQYF. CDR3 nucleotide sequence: TGCGCCAGCAGCCAAGCACGCGGAGCCCTTCACCAAGAGACCCAGTACTTC.